One and the same sample provided the 25 T cell receptor beta chains below, sequenced in a study of blood T cell repertoires in COVID-19 (dated by TCRdb to the early 2020s). Preparation of the library involved the immunoSEQ multiplex PCR assay. The immuneACCESS repertoire file appears here via TCRdb, limited to in-frame rearrangements. These files lack a portion of the clones; in checked studies, under half of the deficit traces to unresolved V genes, and the cause of the others is not known. This sample comprises hundreds of thousands of clones, more than 80% of them detected only once. The ten largest clones add up to about 1.2% of the sample. Sequencing was performed on PBMCs or T cells enriched from blood (not recorded which). Source of these receptors: a man aged 25 to 45 who had recovered from COVID-19.

The chain recombines TRBV7-9 with TRBJ2-1, with 8 bases identical to TRBD2. The CDR3 totals 15 residues. The V gene end was trimmed by 4 bases and the J gene end by 3 bases; junction bases not matched to a gene: 5. From germline, CDR1 is SEHNR and CDR2 FQNEAQ (reference sequence). The CDR3 loop reads CASSSLAGNYNEQFF. CDR3 nucleotide sequence: TGTGCCAGCAGCTCCCTAGCGGGTAACTACAATGAGCAGTTCTTC.

This clone came up once. As DNA, the CDR3 is TGTGCCAGTAGCCCTGACAGAGTTCTTACGAACACTGAAGCTTTCTTT. Its protein product is CASSPDRVLTNTEAFF. The rearrangement links TRBV19 to TRBJ1-1; tentative D call: TRBD1 (5 bases). Trimming removed 6 bases at V and 1 base at J, with 18 bases between. The CDR3 is made up of 16 amino acids. From germline, CDR1 is LNHDA and CDR2 SQIVND (reference sequence). The whole variable domain, filled in from reference TRBV19 and TRBJ1-1, reads DGGITQSPKYLFRKEGQNVTLSCEQNLNHDAMYWYRQDPGQGLRLIYYSQIVNDFQKGDIAEGYSVSREKKESFPLTVTSAQKNPTAFYLCASSPDRVLTNTEAFFGQGTRLTVV.

This clone was recorded once. This chain connects TRBV5-4 to TRBJ1-2; D may be TRBD1 (5 bases). This CDR3 contains 13 residues. V was pared by 5 bases and J by 3 bases, with 11 bases between. Germline V CDR1 and CDR2: SGHNT, YYREEE (reference sequence). CDR3 bases: TGTGCCAGCAGTTCTGACAGCTACTATGGCTACACCTTC. This gives the protein CASSSDSYYGYTF.

The chain has TRBV5-1 and TRBJ2-1, with 7 bases matching TRBD1. Germline CDR1 and CDR2: SGHRS and YFSETQ. The V and J ends lost 3 bases and 1 base, in that order; junction bases with no gene match: 4. The CDR3 has 15 amino acids. The CDR3 loop reads CASSSGTASYNEQFF. The CDR3, as DNA: TGCGCCAGCAGCTCCGGGACAGCATCCTACAATGAGCAGTTCTTC.

The V and J genes are TRBV5-4 and TRBJ1-1; 7 bases are a match to TRBD1. The CDR3 is 14 amino acids. V lost 4 bases and J lost 4; bases outside the gene matches: 7. Germline V CDR1 and CDR2: SGHNT, YYREEE (reference sequence). This CDR3 reads CASSTYDRVTEAFF. The CDR3 region has the DNA TGTGCCAGCAGCACGTATGACAGGGTCACTGAAGCTTTCTTT.

The chain has TRBV10-2 and TRBJ2-1; 7 nucleotides align to TRBD2. Trimming removed 10 bases from V and 3 bases from J; junction bases left unmatched: 6. Germline loops: CDR1 WSHSY, CDR2 SAAADI. This CDR3 has 13 amino acids. DNA of the CDR3: TGCGCCACCTTAGCGGGTTTCTACAATGAGCAGTTCTTC. Amino acid sequence: CATLAGFYNEQFF.

The V call is TRBV4-3, the J call TRBJ2-3; no clear D. CDR3 size: 15 residues. With 6 bases removed from V and 0 bases from J, the gap between germline ends came to 13 bases. CDR1 LGHNA and CDR2 YSLEER come from the germline V gene. The CDR3 DNA is TGCGCCAGCAGACTCTCTTTGAGCAGCACAGATACGCAGTATTTT. This translates into CASRLSLSSTDTQYF.

This clone was found a few times. The gene calls are TRBV19 and TRBJ2-3; 11 bases align to TRBD2. CDR3 length: 16 amino acids. Trimming cost V 4 bases and J 0 bases; bases outside gene matches: 3. Germline CDR1 and CDR2: LNHDA and SQIVND (reference sequence). In DNA, the CDR3 is TGTGCCAGTAGTAGGGGACTAGCGGCTAGCACAGATACGCAGTATTTT. The encoded protein is CASSRGLAASTDTQYF.

The chain links TRBV23-1 to TRBJ1-2; D is unresolved. TRBV23-1 is sorted into the ORF group, with uncertain function. The CDR3 has 14 residues. V gave up 4 bases and J gave up 4 bases, with 13 bases separating them. CDR3 region: CASSLATGSYGYTF. Written as DNA, the CDR3 is TGCGCCAGCAGTCTAGCGACCGGCTCCTATGGCTACACCTTC.

The chain employs TRBV5-1 and TRBJ2-7; a weak D match, TRBD1 (5 bases). CDR3 length equals 12 residues. The V end lost 1 base, the J end lost 4 bases, and 6 bases lay between the germline ends. Germline V gene data show CDR1 as SGHRS and CDR2 as YFSETQ. The CDR3 loop is CASSLKGYEQYF. The DNA of the CDR3 is TGCGCCAGCAGCTTGAAGGGGTACGAGCAGTACTTC.

This clone came up a few times. The gene calls are TRBV2 and TRBJ1-2; D is uncertain. The CDR3 sequence is 13 residues long. Trimming took 5 bases from V and 8 from J, leaving 15 bases between them. Germline V gene data show CDR1 as SNHLY and CDR2 as FYNNEI. The CDR3 here is CASSPDNAVGYTF. For the CDR3, the DNA is TGTGCCAGCAGTCCCGACAATGCAGTAGGCTACACCTTC.

The V and J genes are TRBV10-3 and TRBJ2-5; D possibly corresponds to TRBD2 (5 bases). This CDR3 has 15 residues. The V end lost 6 bases, the J end lost 1 base, and 15 bases lay between the germline ends. CDR1 ENHRY and CDR2 SYGVKD come from the germline V gene. CDR3 residues: CAIRVRGPSQETQYF. CDR3 bases: TGTGCCATCAGGGTTCGGGGTCCCTCCCAAGAGACCCAGTACTTC.

The J gene is TRBJ2-7, the V gene TRBV2; D not resolved. CDR1 and CDR2 from the germline V gene are SNHLY and FYNNEI. Trimming shortened V by 5 bases and J by 3 bases, and 5 bases separated the two germline ends. The CDR3 is made up of 11 amino acids. CDR3 nucleotides: TGTGCCAGCAGTTACAACTACGAGCAGTACTTC. Translated, it gives CASSYNYEQYF. Variable domain in full (rest from reference TRBV2 and TRBJ2-7): EPEVTQTPSHQVTQMGQEVILRCVPISNHLYFYWYRQILGQKVEFLVSFYNNEISEKSEIFDDQFSVERPDGSNFTLKIRSTKLEDSAMYFCASSYNYEQYFGPGTRLTVT.

The chain carries TRBV24-1 and TRBJ2-2, with 13 bases fitting TRBD2. Per germline, CDR1 KGHDR and CDR2 SFDVKD. V shed 4 bases and J 7 bases; nucleotides not matched to a gene: 8. This CDR3 spans 17 amino acids. CDR3 amino acids: CATSDPTSGRAIGELFF. In DNA form, the CDR3 reads TGTGCCACCAGTGACCCAACTAGCGGGAGGGCGATCGGGGAGCTGTTTTTT.

The V call is TRBV4-3, the J call TRBJ2-3; D might be TRBD2 (5 bases). V lost 0 bases, J lost 2 bases, and 9 bases lay in between. The CDR3 extends over 15 amino acids. Germline assignment: CDR1 LGHNA and CDR2 YSLEER. Here the CDR3 reads CASSQEKADTDTQYF. The CDR3 DNA is TGCGCCAGCAGCCAAGAAAAAGCGGACACAGATACGCAGTATTTT.

The CDR3, as DNA: TGTGCCAGCAGTTCCAGATCCTCTGAAGCTTTCTTT. Translating it yields CASSSRSSEAFF. The rearrangement uses TRBV12-3 or TRBV12-4 and TRBJ1-1; D not resolved. This CDR3 spans 12 amino acids. The V and J ends lost 4 bases and 6 bases respectively, with 9 bases between them.

The V and J genes are TRBV7-2 and TRBJ2-7; TRBD2 aligns across 11 bases. Germline V lookup: CDR1 SGHTA, CDR2 FQGNSA. With 5 bases clipped from V and 2 bases from J, the junction kept 5 bases outside the gene matches. CDR3 length equals 15 residues. The CDR3 DNA is TGTGCCAGCAGCCAAACTAGCGGGAGTCCCTACGAGCAGTACTTC. Protein sequence: CASSQTSGSPYEQYF.

V and J are TRBV27 and TRBJ1-6; weak D call: TRBD1 (5 bases). V lost 7 bases and J lost 5, with 15 bases in between. Germline loops: CDR1 MNHEY, CDR2 SMNVEV (reference sequence). The CDR3 extends over 15 amino acids. CDR3: CASTTPDRHNSPLHF. In DNA, the CDR3 is TGTGCCAGCACTACCCCAGACAGACATAATTCACCCCTCCACTTT.

The gene calls are TRBV28 and TRBJ1-1; D ambiguous. CDR3 length equals 15 residues. Germline CDR1 is MDHEN and CDR2 is SYDVKM. V gave up 8 bases and J gave up 2 bases, with 18 bases separating them. CDR3: CASQLSFPPNTEAFF. Here the CDR3 DNA reads TGTGCCAGCCAACTGAGCTTTCCTCCCAACACTGAAGCTTTCTTT.

The V gene is TRBV15, the J gene TRBJ2-1, with 7 bases aligning to TRBD2. Germline V gene sequence: CDR1 LNHNV, CDR2 YYDKDF (reference sequence). The CDR3 spans 14 residues. J gave up 6 bases and V 0 bases, and 2 bases lay outside the gene matches. This CDR3 is CATSRDGGGNEQFF. For the CDR3, the DNA is TGTGCCACCAGCAGAGATGGCGGGGGCAATGAGCAGTTCTTC. The whole variable domain, remainder taken from reference TRBV15 and TRBJ2-1, is DAMVIQNPRYQVTQFGKPVTLSCSQTLNHNVMYWYQQKSSQAPKLLFHYYDKDFNNEADTPDNFQSRRPNTSFCFLDIRSPGLGDTAMYLCATSRDGGGNEQFFGPGTRLTVL.

The chain has TRBV19 and TRBJ2-7; TRBD2 matches at 8 bases. The CDR3 has 15 amino acids. V lost 5 bases, J lost 2 bases, and 8 bases stayed unmatched. Germline lookup yields CDR1 LNHDA and CDR2 SQIVND (reference sequence). The CDR3 is CASSVSSGGAYEQYF. CDR3 in DNA: TGTGCCAGTAGTGTCTCGAGCGGGGGAGCCTACGAGCAGTACTTC.

This chain connects TRBV7-2 to TRBJ2-4, with D possibly being TRBD1 (6 bases). CDR1 is SGHTA, CDR2 FQGNSA, per germline. The CDR3 runs 15 residues. V was shortened by 6 bases and J by 2 bases, with 14 bases between the two germline ends. The CDR3 DNA is TGTGCCAGCAGTTATCTAGGGACAACCAAAAACATTCAGTACTTC. Translating it yields CASSYLGTTKNIQYF. The full variable domain, with the rest looked up from reference TRBV7-2 and TRBJ2-4, is GAGVSQSPSNKVTEKGKDVELRCDPISGHTALYWYRQSLGQGLEFLIYFQGNSAPDKSGLPSDRFSAERTGGSVSTLTIQRTQQEDSAVYLCASSYLGTTKNIQYFGAGTRLSVL.

This chain joins TRBV6-5 and TRBJ1-4; no clear D gene. The CDR3 extends over 13 amino acids. V was shortened by 0 bases and J by 8 bases, with 7 bases between the two germline ends. Per germline, CDR1 MNHEY and CDR2 SVGAGI. CDR3 coding DNA: TGTGCCAGCAGTTACTCGCTGGGCGAAAAACTGTTTTTT. As protein: CASSYSLGEKLFF.

The rearrangement joins TRBV2 to TRBJ2-1; 16 nucleotides match TRBD2. V shed 8 bases and J 7 bases; nucleotides not matched to a gene: 8. Germline V lookup: CDR1 SNHLY, CDR2 FYNNEI. CDR3 length equals 16 residues. The CDR3 reads CASLKPGLAGGNEQFF. CDR3 in DNA: TGTGCCAGCCTAAAACCGGGACTAGCGGGAGGGAATGAGCAGTTCTTC. Complete variable domain (other parts from reference TRBV2 and TRBJ2-1): EPEVTQTPSHQVTQMGQEVILRCVPISNHLYFYWYRQILGQKVEFLVSFYNNEISEKSEIFDDQFSVERPDGSNFTLKIRSTKLEDSAMYFCASLKPGLAGGNEQFFGPGTRLTVL.

Only one count was recorded for this clone. The chain is built from TRBV2 and TRBJ2-2; D is perhaps TRBD1 (6 bases). This CDR3 comprises 15 residues. The germline V gene encodes CDR1 SNHLY and CDR2 FYNNEI. Trimming removed 4 bases from V and 5 bases from J, with 14 bases in between. The CDR3, as DNA: TGTGCCAGCAGTGTTGGGGGCCGAGTAACCGGGGAGCTGTTTTTT. Translating gives CASSVGGRVTGELFF. The full variable domain, its missing parts supplied by reference TRBV2 and TRBJ2-2, is EPEVTQTPSHQVTQMGQEVILRCVPISNHLYFYWYRQILGQKVEFLVSFYNNEISEKSEIFDDQFSVERPDGSNFTLKIRSTKLEDSAMYFCASSVGGRVTGELFFGEGSRLTVL.